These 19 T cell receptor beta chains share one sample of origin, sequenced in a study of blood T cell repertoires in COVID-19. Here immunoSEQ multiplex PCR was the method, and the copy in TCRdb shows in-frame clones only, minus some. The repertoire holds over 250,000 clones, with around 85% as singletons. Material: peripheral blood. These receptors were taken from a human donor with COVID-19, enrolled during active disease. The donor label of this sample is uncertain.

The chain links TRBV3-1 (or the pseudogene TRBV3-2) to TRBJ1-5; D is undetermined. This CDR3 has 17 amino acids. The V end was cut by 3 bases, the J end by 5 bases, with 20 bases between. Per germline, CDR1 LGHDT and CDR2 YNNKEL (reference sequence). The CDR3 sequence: CASSHGTAGEGDQPQHF. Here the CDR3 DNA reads TGTGCCAGCAGCCACGGTACTGCTGGGGAGGGCGATCAGCCCCAGCATTTT.

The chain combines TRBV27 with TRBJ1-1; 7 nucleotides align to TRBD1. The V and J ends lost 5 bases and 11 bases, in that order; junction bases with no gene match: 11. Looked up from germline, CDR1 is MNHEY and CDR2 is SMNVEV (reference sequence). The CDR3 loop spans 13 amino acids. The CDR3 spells CASSPSDRLGAFF. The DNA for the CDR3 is TGTGCCAGCAGTCCGTCGGACAGGCTGGGGGCTTTCTTT.

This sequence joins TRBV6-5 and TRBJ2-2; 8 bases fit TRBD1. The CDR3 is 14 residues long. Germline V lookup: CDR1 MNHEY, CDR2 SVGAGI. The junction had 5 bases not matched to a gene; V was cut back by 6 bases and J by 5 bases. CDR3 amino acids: CASRGTGGTGELFF. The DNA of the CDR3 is TGTGCCAGCAGGGGTACAGGGGGAACCGGGGAGCTGTTTTTT.

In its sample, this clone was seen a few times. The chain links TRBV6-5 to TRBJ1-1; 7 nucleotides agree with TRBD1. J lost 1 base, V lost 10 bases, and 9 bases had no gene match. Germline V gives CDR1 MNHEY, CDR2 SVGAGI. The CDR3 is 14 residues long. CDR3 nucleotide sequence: TGTGCCATACGGGACAGACTCCAGAACACTGAAGCTTTCTTT. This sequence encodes CAIRDRLQNTEAFF.

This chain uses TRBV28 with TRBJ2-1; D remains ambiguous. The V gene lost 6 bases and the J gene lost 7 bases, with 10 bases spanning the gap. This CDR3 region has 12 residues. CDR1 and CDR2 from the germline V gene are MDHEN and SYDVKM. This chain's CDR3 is CASSELRNEQFF. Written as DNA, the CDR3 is TGTGCCAGCAGCGAACTGAGGAATGAGCAGTTCTTC.

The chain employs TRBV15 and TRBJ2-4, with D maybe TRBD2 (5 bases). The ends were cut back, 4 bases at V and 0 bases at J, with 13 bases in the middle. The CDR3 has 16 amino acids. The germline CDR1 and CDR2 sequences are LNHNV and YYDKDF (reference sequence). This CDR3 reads CATSTDNGLAKNIQYF. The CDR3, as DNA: TGTGCCACCAGCACAGATAACGGACTAGCCAAAAACATTCAGTACTTC.

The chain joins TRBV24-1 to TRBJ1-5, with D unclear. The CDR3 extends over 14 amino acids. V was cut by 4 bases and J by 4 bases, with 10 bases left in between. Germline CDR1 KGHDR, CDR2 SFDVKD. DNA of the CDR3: TGTGCCACCAGTGAGGCAGTAGCTAATCAGCCCCAGCATTTT. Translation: CATSEAVANQPQHF.

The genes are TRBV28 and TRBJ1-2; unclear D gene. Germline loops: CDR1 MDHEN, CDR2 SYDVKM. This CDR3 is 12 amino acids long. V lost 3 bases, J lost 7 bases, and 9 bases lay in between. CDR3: CASSFVSGGYTF. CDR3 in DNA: TGTGCCAGCAGTTTCGTTTCGGGTGGCTACACCTTC.

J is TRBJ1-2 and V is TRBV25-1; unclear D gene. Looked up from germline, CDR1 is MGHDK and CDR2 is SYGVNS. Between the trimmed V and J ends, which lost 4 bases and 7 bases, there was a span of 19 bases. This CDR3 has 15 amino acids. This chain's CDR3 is CASSAQPLWASGYTF. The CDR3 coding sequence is TGTGCCAGCAGTGCCCAACCACTCTGGGCAAGTGGCTACACCTTC.

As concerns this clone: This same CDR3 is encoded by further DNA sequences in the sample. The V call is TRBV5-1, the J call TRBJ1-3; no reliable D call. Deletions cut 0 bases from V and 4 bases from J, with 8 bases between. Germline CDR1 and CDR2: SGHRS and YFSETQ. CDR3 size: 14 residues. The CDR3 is CASSLAGYGNTIYF. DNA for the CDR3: TGCGCCAGCAGCTTGGCAGGTTACGGAAACACCATATATTTT.

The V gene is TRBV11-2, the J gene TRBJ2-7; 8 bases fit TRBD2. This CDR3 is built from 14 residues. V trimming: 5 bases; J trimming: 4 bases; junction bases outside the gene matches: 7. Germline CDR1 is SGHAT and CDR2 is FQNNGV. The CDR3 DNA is TGTGCCAGCAGCGGGCCGGGACTAGGGTACGAGCAGTACTTC. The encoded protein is CASSGPGLGYEQYF.

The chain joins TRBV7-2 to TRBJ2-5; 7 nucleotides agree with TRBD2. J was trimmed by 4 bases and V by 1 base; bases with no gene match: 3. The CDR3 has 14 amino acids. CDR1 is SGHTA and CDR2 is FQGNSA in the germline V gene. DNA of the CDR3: TGTGCCAGCAGCTTAGACGGCGGGAGAGAGACCCAGTACTTC. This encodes CASSLDGGRETQYF.

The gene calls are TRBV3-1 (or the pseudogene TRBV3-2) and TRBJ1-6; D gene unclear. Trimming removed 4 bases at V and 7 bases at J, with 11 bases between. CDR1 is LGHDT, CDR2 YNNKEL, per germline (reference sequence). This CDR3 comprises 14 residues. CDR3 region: CASSPPGGNSPLHF. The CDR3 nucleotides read TGTGCCAGCAGCCCCCCCGGAGGGAATTCACCCCTCCACTTT.

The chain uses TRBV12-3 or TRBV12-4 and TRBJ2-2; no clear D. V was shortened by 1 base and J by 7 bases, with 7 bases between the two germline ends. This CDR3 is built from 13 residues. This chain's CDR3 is CASSLGSVGELFF. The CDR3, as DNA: TGTGCCAGCAGTTTAGGTTCGGTCGGGGAGCTGTTTTTT.

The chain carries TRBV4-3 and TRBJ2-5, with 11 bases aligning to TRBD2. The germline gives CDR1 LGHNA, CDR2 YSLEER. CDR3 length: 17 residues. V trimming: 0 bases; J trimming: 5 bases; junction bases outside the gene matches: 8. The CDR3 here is CASSQDRLAGGGETQYF. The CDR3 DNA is TGCGCCAGCAGCCAAGATCGGCTAGCGGGAGGAGGTGAGACCCAGTACTTC.

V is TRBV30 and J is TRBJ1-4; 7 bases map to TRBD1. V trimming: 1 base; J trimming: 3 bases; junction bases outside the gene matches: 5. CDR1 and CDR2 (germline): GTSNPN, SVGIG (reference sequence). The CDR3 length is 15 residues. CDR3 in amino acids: CAWSGTGGANEKLFF. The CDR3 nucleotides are TGTGCCTGGAGTGGGACAGGCGGGGCTAATGAAAAACTGTTTTTT.

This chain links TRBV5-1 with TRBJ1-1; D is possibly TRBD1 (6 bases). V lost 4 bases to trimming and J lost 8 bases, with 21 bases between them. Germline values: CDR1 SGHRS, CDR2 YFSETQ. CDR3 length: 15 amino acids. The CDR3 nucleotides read TGCGCCAGCAGCGATGTGACAGGCGGCCCACTAGAAGCTTTCTTT. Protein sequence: CASSDVTGGPLEAFF.

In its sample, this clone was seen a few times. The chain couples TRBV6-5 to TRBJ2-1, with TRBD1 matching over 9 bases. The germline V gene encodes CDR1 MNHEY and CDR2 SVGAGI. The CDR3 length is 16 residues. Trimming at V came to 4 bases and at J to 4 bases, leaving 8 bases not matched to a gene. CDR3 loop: CASSLHRDRVYNEQFF. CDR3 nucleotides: TGTGCCAGCAGTTTGCACCGGGACAGGGTTTACAATGAGCAGTTCTTC.

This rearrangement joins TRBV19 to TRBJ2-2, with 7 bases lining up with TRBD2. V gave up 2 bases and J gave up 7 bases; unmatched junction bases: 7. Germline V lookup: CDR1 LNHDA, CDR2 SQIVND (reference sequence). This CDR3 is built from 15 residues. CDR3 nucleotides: TGTGCCAGTAGTATAAGGCTAGCGGACGGCGGGGAGCTGTTTTTT. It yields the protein CASSIRLADGGELFF.